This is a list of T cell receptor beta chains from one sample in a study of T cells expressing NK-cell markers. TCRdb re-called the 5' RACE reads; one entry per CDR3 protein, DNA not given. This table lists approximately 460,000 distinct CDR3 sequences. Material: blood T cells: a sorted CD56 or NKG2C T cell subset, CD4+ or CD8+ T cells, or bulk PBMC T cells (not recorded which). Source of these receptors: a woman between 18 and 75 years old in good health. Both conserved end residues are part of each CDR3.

CRAGEGFDTQYF	TRBV20-1	TRBJ2-3
CASSRQTSRGTGELFF	TRBV12-3/TRBV12-4	TRBJ2-2
CASSLLQGIIGTDTQYF	TRBV7-9	TRBJ2-3
CASSLTGGRAYNEQFF	TRBV7-8	TRBJ2-1
CATSTRQGLGSPLHF	TRBV15	TRBJ1-6
CSARRQLGVNTEAFF	TRBV20-1	TRBJ1-1
CASSYSKSGGKKYTDTQYF	TRBV6-2/TRBV6-3	TRBJ2-3
CASSQPPGTSGQETQYF	TRBV11-2	TRBJ2-5
CSVDGGPTTNEKLFF	TRBV29-1	TRBJ1-4
CASSAPISDEQFF	TRBV9	TRBJ2-1
CASSLRGRPDTQYF	TRBV7-7	TRBJ2-3
CSVPDLLAQFF	TRBV29-1	TRBJ2-1
CSVKGTTDTQYF	TRBV29-1	TRBJ2-3
CASSPFGVGQGVSPLHF	TRBV18	TRBJ1-6
CAISEQPNIQYF	TRBV10-3	TRBJ2-4
CASETGMNTEAFF	TRBV5-4	TRBJ1-1
CAISESGDQPQHF	TRBV10-3	TRBJ1-5
CASSLASKGARETQYF	TRBV12-3/TRBV12-4	TRBJ2-5
CASSNSGRQGETQYF	TRBV7-2	TRBJ2-5
CASSHQQGSGANVLTF	TRBV3-1	TRBJ2-6
CASSRGQGRETQYF	TRBV7-2	TRBJ2-5
CASSYSPGRHSGYTF	TRBV5-6	TRBJ1-2
CASSLQTGPYGYTF	TRBV12-3/TRBV12-4	TRBJ1-2
CASSQATSGAYNEQFF	TRBV4-3	TRBJ2-1
CASSLDPGNYGYTF	TRBV5-1	TRBJ1-2
CASTAGTRSNQPQHF	TRBV12-3/TRBV12-4	TRBJ1-5
CASSGYRGSPGANVLTF	TRBV6-2/TRBV6-3	TRBJ2-6
CASRAGYGNQPQHF	TRBV12-3/TRBV12-4	TRBJ1-5
CSARAGAGTITGELFF	TRBV20-1	TRBJ2-2
CSARDWGVWTSGSSYEQYF	TRBV20-1	TRBJ2-7
CASSLYSGEYQETQYF	TRBV11-2	TRBJ2-5
CASSSTAGGITYTQYF	TRBV7-3	TRBJ2-3
CASSTAPLGEKLFF	TRBV12-3/TRBV12-4	TRBJ1-4
CASSLGLAPVSYNEQFF	TRBV28	TRBJ2-1
CASRVGLAGVNEQFF	TRBV2	TRBJ2-1
CASSLVGQGTDTQYF	TRBV7-2	TRBJ2-3
CASSFGGTEQFF	TRBV7-9	TRBJ2-1
CAWTFAGEQFF	TRBV30	TRBJ2-1
CASSLGTASYEQYF	TRBV5-1	TRBJ2-7
CASTLYTYRDRINSPLHF	TRBV6-1	TRBJ1-6
CASSPQAGEQFF	TRBV18	TRBJ2-1
CASSLWDKSSGNTIYF	TRBV7-9	TRBJ1-3
CASGGGPAYTQYF	TRBV9	TRBJ2-3
CASSFGFAHNSPLHF	TRBV5-6	TRBJ1-6
CASSTVRKYEQYF	TRBV28	TRBJ2-7
CASSATPGLAPNILGEQYF	TRBV25-1	TRBJ2-7
CSAPNRDSIYEQYF	TRBV20-1	TRBJ2-7
CASSNPDAGEQFF	TRBV19	TRBJ2-1
CASRNQGITEAFF	TRBV3-1	TRBJ1-1
CASSESYRDQETQYF	TRBV10-1	TRBJ2-5
CASAPRRGLYEQYF	TRBV23-1	TRBJ2-7
CASSFGAGLDTQYF	TRBV7-7	TRBJ2-3
CSARTSSYYEQYF	TRBV20-1	TRBJ2-7
CSAPQGLANEKLFF	TRBV20-1	TRBJ1-4
CSARDLDRGRGYTF	TRBV20-1	TRBJ1-2
CASSRRDGRHEQFF	TRBV5-5	TRBJ2-1
CASSEALPGTGGYEQYF	TRBV6-1	TRBJ2-7
CASRNRDVLNPYEQYF	TRBV21-1	TRBJ2-7
CASSRWSGELFF	TRBV5-6	TRBJ2-2